One and the same sample provided the 18 T cell receptor beta chains below, sequenced in a study of OX40 agonist ivuxolimab in advanced cancers. Preparation of the library involved the immunoSEQ multiplex PCR assay. The table was pulled from immuneACCESS by TCRdb, which kept in-frame rearrangements only. Such tables lose some clones; where checked, under half of the loss comes from unresolved V genes, and the rest has no known cause. Present in this sample are over 65,000 clones, approximately 86% of which were seen just once. Of the sample, approximately 8% falls within the top ten clones. The sample was CD4+ or CD8+ T cells sorted from blood, taken in a trial of the OX40 agonist ivuxolimab. The receptors derive from an adult with an advanced solid tumor such as melanoma, head and neck, liver or kidney cancer.

The chain recombines TRBV7-2 with TRBJ2-1; possibly TRBD2 for D (6 bases). Germline V gene sequence: CDR1 SGHTA, CDR2 FQGNSA. The CDR3 spans 14 residues. Deletions cut 1 base from V and 6 bases from J, with 10 bases between. CDR3 amino acids: CASSLVGRGNEQFF. The CDR3 region has the DNA TGTGCCAGCAGCTTAGTTGGGCGGGGCAATGAGCAGTTCTTC.

CDR3 bases: TGTGCCAGCAGCCGTGGCGGACAGGTTTCGGCTTTCTTT. Encoded protein: CASSRGGQVSAFF. The gene calls are TRBV21-1 and TRBJ1-1; the table's D call, TRBD1, has no DNA check behind it. TRBV21-1 is deemed a pseudogene. This CDR3 is built from 13 residues.

The chain has TRBV7-2 and TRBJ1-5; D is perhaps TRBD1 (6 bases). The CDR3 extends over 15 amino acids. CDR1 and CDR2 from the germline V gene are SGHTA and FQGNSA. Trimming took off 2 bases at V and 4 bases at J, with 12 bases between the two ends. In DNA, the CDR3 is TGTGCCAGCAGCTTATGGGGGGCGGAAAATCAGCCCCAGCATTTT. This sequence encodes CASSLWGAENQPQHF.

This chain uses TRBV19 with TRBJ1-1; D is undetermined. The CDR3 runs 14 residues. V lost 7 bases, J lost 0 bases, and 12 bases lay in between. The germline V gene encodes CDR1 LNHDA and CDR2 SQIVND (reference sequence). CDR3 residues: CASISSALNTEAFF. CDR3 in DNA: TGTGCCAGTATTTCCAGTGCACTGAACACTGAAGCTTTCTTT.

The gene calls are TRBV19 and TRBJ2-3, with D unresolved. The CDR3 totals 15 residues. V was cut by 3 bases and J by 3 bases, with 13 bases left in between. Germline V gene lookup returns CDR1 LNHDA and CDR2 SQIVND (reference sequence). This chain's CDR3 is CASSITAQRTDTQYF. Here the CDR3 DNA reads TGTGCCAGTAGTATTACAGCGCAGAGAACAGATACGCAGTATTTT.

The J gene is TRBJ2-1, the V gene TRBV27; 7 positions agree with TRBD2. Germline CDR1 reads MNHEY; CDR2 reads SMNVEV (reference sequence). V lost 0 bases and J lost 7; bases outside the gene matches: 3. This CDR3 has 14 residues. CDR3 amino acids: CASSLSGGRNEQFF. The CDR3 region has the DNA TGTGCCAGCAGTTTATCGGGGGGGAGGAATGAGCAGTTCTTC.

V and J are TRBV7-2 and TRBJ2-7; D unclear. The CDR3 is 13 amino acids. The germline V and J ends were trimmed by 4 bases and 3 bases, with 10 bases remaining between them. Germline V gene lookup returns CDR1 SGHTA and CDR2 FQGNSA. The CDR3 DNA is TGTGCCAGCAGCTCGACACCGGGCTACGAGCAGTACTTC. It translates to CASSSTPGYEQYF.

The rearrangement joins TRBV18 to TRBJ1-3; D gene unclear. Germline-derived CDR1 and CDR2 are KGHSH and LQKENI. The CDR3 extends over 17 amino acids. The germline V and J ends were trimmed by 5 bases and 0 bases, with 17 bases remaining between them. In DNA form, the CDR3 reads TGTGCCAGCTCAAAAATGACGGACCGGAGCTCTGGAAACACCATATATTTT. This sequence encodes CASSKMTDRSSGNTIYF.

This clone is a singleton in its sample. V and J are TRBV27 and TRBJ2-1, with a weak D call TRBD1 (5 bases). Germline CDR1 and CDR2: MNHEY and SMNVEV (reference sequence). This CDR3 is 16 amino acids long. The germline V and J ends were trimmed by 8 bases and 0 bases, with 17 bases remaining between them. The CDR3 DNA reads TGTGCCAGCCAGGGCTACGCATCCCGCTCCTACAATGAGCAGTTCTTC. As protein: CASQGYASRSYNEQFF.

This chain uses TRBV13 with TRBJ2-1, with D perhaps TRBD1 or TRBD2 (6 bases each). Germline CDR1 reads PRHDT; CDR2 reads FYEKMQ (reference sequence). This CDR3 spans 16 amino acids. V was shortened by 5 bases and J by 0 bases, with 14 bases between the two germline ends. DNA for the CDR3: TGTGCCAGCAGCCCCCCTTGGGGGGCCTCCTACAATGAGCAGTTCTTC. It encodes CASSPPWGASYNEQFF.

This rearrangement joins TRBV28 to TRBJ2-7, with D uncertain. Germline CDR1 MDHEN, CDR2 SYDVKM. This CDR3 comprises 12 residues. The germline V and J ends were trimmed by 4 bases and 3 bases, with 7 bases remaining between them. The DNA of the CDR3 is TGTGCCAGCAGTTCCCGGCTCTACGAGCAGTACTTC. Its translation: CASSSRLYEQYF.

The sample holds one count of this clone. V gene TRBV7-9 combines with J gene TRBJ2-3; D may be TRBD1 (5 bases). Germline V gene lookup returns CDR1 SEHNR and CDR2 FQNEAQ (reference sequence). This CDR3 has 16 amino acids. Trimming stripped 2 bases from V and 4 bases from J, with 16 bases between. In DNA, the CDR3 is TGTGCCAGCAGCTTATGGTCAGGGTATAAAGCAGATACGCAGTATTTT. Translation gives CASSLWSGYKADTQYF.

This clone was counted a few times. The rearrangement links TRBV29-1 to TRBJ2-3; 8 bases match TRBD1. V lost 6 bases, J lost 1 base, and 9 bases stayed unmatched. The CDR3 runs to 15 residues. Germline CDR1 is SQVTM and CDR2 is ANQGSEA. The CDR3 DNA reads as TGCAGCGTCAACGCCGGGACAGGCCGCACAGATACGCAGTATTTT. It is translated as CSVNAGTGRTDTQYF.

The chain links TRBV7-2 to TRBJ2-5; weak D call: TRBD2 (5 bases). Germline CDR1 reads SGHTA; CDR2 reads FQGNSA. The CDR3 has 15 amino acids. V dropped 8 bases and J dropped 1 base, with 17 bases sitting between them. CDR3 in amino acids: CASGPGIFSQETQYF. In DNA form, the CDR3 reads TGTGCCAGCGGGCCGGGGATATTTAGCCAAGAGACCCAGTACTTC.

J is TRBJ2-2 and V is TRBV28; no clear D. In germline, CDR1 is MDHEN, CDR2 SYDVKM. The CDR3 totals 17 residues. Trimming cost V 1 base and J 2 bases, with 14 bases left between them. The CDR3: CASSLSAGPLNTGELFF. CDR3 sequence (DNA): TGTGCCAGCAGTTTATCCGCCGGGCCTCTTAACACCGGGGAGCTGTTTTTT.

The rearrangement joins TRBV6-6 to TRBJ2-2, with D uncertain. The CDR3 extends over 13 amino acids. The V gene lost 10 bases and the J gene lost 4 bases, with 13 bases spanning the gap. CDR1 and CDR2 (germline): MNHNY, SVGAGI (reference sequence). Written as DNA, the CDR3 is TGTGCCACCCACCTTGTTCCCACCGGGGAGCTGTTTTTT. Translation: CATHLVPTGELFF.

This clone came up a few times. The chain couples TRBV4-2 to TRBJ2-2; 11 bases agree with TRBD1. CDR3 length: 18 amino acids. CDR1 and CDR2 (germline): LGHNA, YNFKEQ. Losses at the gene ends were 1 base for V and 7 bases for J; bases not matched to a gene: 11. This chain's CDR3 is CASSQVGSGQGVNGELFF. The CDR3 coding sequence is TGTGCCAGCAGCCAAGTTGGATCGGGACAGGGGGTCAACGGGGAGCTGTTTTTT.

The CDR3 nucleotides are TGTGCCAGCAGCTTGCCGGCGGCCTCCTACAATGAGCAGTTCTTC. Its protein product is CASSLPAASYNEQFF. The chain employs TRBV5-4 and TRBJ2-1; D gene uncertain. Germline CDR1 is SGHNT and CDR2 is YYREEE (reference sequence). This CDR3 is 15 amino acids long. Trimming pared 1 base from V and 0 bases from J, leaving 8 bases between.